Listed below are T cell receptor beta chains from one sample, sequenced in a study of blood T cell repertoires in COVID-19. Using immunoSEQ multiplex PCR, the repertoire was profiled, and TCRdb retains in-frame clones only, with some absent. The sample contains around 130,000 clones, around 90% of which appear only once. Sequencing input: peripheral blood. The receptors shown here come from a man in his 60s with active or convalescent COVID-19. Each CDR3 is given with its conserved first and last residue. D genes are given only for firm matches. Expanded clones are given a class, and other clones once, few, many or no size at all.

size: -; V: TRBV7-9; D: TRBD2; J: TRBJ2-3; CDR3: CASSLGGSGTDTQYF; DNA: TGTGCCAGCAGCCTGGGGGGGAGCGGAACAGATACGCAGTATTTT
size: -; V: TRBV10-3; D: TRBD2; J: TRBJ2-1; CDR3: CAISERGPSGSQFF; DNA: TGTGCCATCAGTGAGAGGGGTCCTAGCGGATCCCAGTTCTTC
size: once; V: TRBV7-3; D: TRBD1; J: TRBJ1-5; CDR3: CASSHPAQLGQGDWRSNQPQHF; DNA: TGTGCCAGCAGCCATCCCGCCCAACTGGGACAGGGAGACTGGAGGAGCAATCAGCCCCAGCATTTT
size: -; V: TRBV2; D: TRBD2; J: TRBJ2-2; CDR3: CASSEKRGSGELFF; DNA: TGTGCCAGCAGTGAAAAGCGGGGATCCGGGGAGCTGTTTTTT
size: -; V: TRBV5-1; D: TRBD2; J: TRBJ2-2; CDR3: CASSVYSGRATGELFF; DNA: TGCGCCAGCAGCGTTTATAGCGGGAGGGCCACCGGGGAGCTGTTTTTT
size: -; V: TRBV5-4; D: TRBD1; J: TRBJ1-2; CDR3: CASRIQGAYSNYGYTF; DNA: TGTGCCAGCCGCATACAGGGGGCTTATTCAAACTATGGCTACACCTTC
size: -; V: TRBV5-5; D: -; J: TRBJ2-5; CDR3: CASSLVDTGWETQYF; DNA: TGTGCCAGCAGCTTGGTGGACACCGGCTGGGAGACCCAGTACTTC
size: -; V: TRBV5-4; D: -; J: TRBJ2-1; CDR3: CASSLVRLSYNEQFF; DNA: TGTGCCAGCAGCTTGGTGCGGTTGTCCTACAATGAGCAGTTCTTC
size: -; V: TRBV5-1; D: TRBD1; J: TRBJ2-7; CDR3: CASSITGESSYEQYF; DNA: TGCGCCAGCAGCATAACAGGGGAGAGCTCCTACGAGCAGTACTTC
size: -; V: TRBV25-1; D: -; J: TRBJ2-3; CDR3: CASSGGRTHADTQYF; DNA: TGTGCCAGCAGTGGTGGACGGACTCATGCGGATACGCAGTATTTT
size: -; V: TRBV24-1; D: TRBD1; J: TRBJ2-1; CDR3: CATSEVTGGRNEQFF; DNA: TGTGCCACCAGTGAGGTGACAGGGGGCCGGAATGAGCAGTTCTTC
size: -; V: TRBV5-4; D: -; J: TRBJ2-1; CDR3: CASSLVGGSYNEQFF; DNA: TGTGCCAGCAGCTTAGTAGGCGGTTCCTACAATGAGCAGTTCTTC
size: -; V: TRBV4-1; D: TRBD2; J: TRBJ2-1; CDR3: CASSRTSGKRPYNEQFF; DNA: TGCGCCAGCAGCCGGACTAGCGGGAAGCGACCTTACAATGAGCAGTTCTTC
size: -; V: TRBV5-6; D: TRBD1; J: TRBJ1-2; CDR3: CASSLWGDRVGYTF; DNA: TGTGCCAGCAGCTTATGGGGGGACAGGGTCGGCTACACCTTC
size: -; V: TRBV6-5; D: TRBD1; J: TRBJ2-7; CDR3: CASSSGQGGSYEQYF; DNA: TGTGCCAGCAGTTCGGGACAGGGGGGATCCTACGAGCAGTACTTC
size: -; V: TRBV6-5; D: TRBD2; J: TRBJ2-1; CDR3: CASMGTSGIQFF; DNA: TGTGCCAGCATGGGGACTAGCGGGATACAGTTCTTC
size: -; V: TRBV15; D: TRBD1; J: TRBJ2-7; CDR3: CATSSAKDRETYEQYF; DNA: TGTGCCACCAGCAGCGCAAAGGACAGGGAAACCTACGAGCAGTACTTC
size: -; V: TRBV28; D: TRBD1; J: TRBJ2-7; CDR3: CASSTPGTANYEQYF; DNA: TGTGCCAGCAGTACACCCGGGACAGCTAACTACGAGCAGTACTTC
size: -; V: TRBV7-2; D: -; J: TRBJ2-3; CDR3: CASSYGWSDTQYF; DNA: TGTGCCAGCAGTTATGGCTGGTCGGATACGCAGTATTTT
size: once; V: TRBV5-1; D: -; J: TRBJ2-1; CDR3: CASSPPAYNEQFF; DNA: TGCGCCAGCAGCCCCCCCGCCTACAATGAGCAGTTCTTC
size: -; V: TRBV3-1/TRBV3-2; D: TRBD2; J: TRBJ2-7; CDR3: CASSQGLAGGPYEQYF; DNA: TGTGCCAGCAGCCAAGGGCTAGCGGGAGGGCCCTACGAGCAGTACTTC
size: -; V: TRBV10-3; D: TRBD2; J: TRBJ2-1; CDR3: CAISDLAGFTYNEQFF; DNA: TGTGCCATCAGTGACTTAGCGGGCTTTACCTACAATGAGCAGTTCTTC
size: -; V: TRBV7-2; D: -; J: TRBJ2-1; CDR3: CASSLQGRNEQFF; DNA: TGTGCCAGCAGCTTACAGGGTAGAAATGAGCAGTTCTTC